Below, 5 T cell receptor beta chains from the same sample are listed, as sequenced in a study of blood T cell repertoires in COVID-19 (TCRdb year 2020). Library preparation used the immunoSEQ multiplex PCR assay. Not all clones reach the TCRdb copy of this immuneACCESS table, which keeps in-frame sequences only. Checked studies attribute under half of the gap to unresolved V genes and leave the rest unexplained. The table for this sample lists 250,000 to 350,000 clones; 89% of them were counted only once. Together, the top ten hold roughly 0.92% of the sample. The sequencing input was peripheral blood. Receptor source: a woman between 35 and 50 years old who had recovered from COVID-19.

The chain couples TRBV11-1 to TRBJ2-3, with 9 nucleotides matching TRBD1. The CDR3 sequence is 16 residues long. The J segment lost 2 bases and the V segment lost 3 bases, leaving 6 bases of the junction unmatched. Germline CDR1 and CDR2: SGHAT and FQDESV (reference sequence). The CDR3 region has the DNA TGTGCCAGCAGCTTCCGCCGGGACAGGGACACAGATACGCAGTATTTT. It is translated as CASSFRRDRDTDTQYF.

V is TRBV5-4 and J is TRBJ2-7, with 10 bases identical to TRBD2. The CDR3 runs to 15 residues. Per the germline V gene, CDR1 is SGHNT and CDR2 is YYREEE (reference sequence). V lost 0 bases to trimming and J lost 3 bases; unmatched junction nucleotides: 3. The DNA for the CDR3 is TGTGCCAGCAGCTTGGGGACTAGCGGCAACTACGAGCAGTACTTC. Its protein is CASSLGTSGNYEQYF.

This chain links TRBV29-1 with TRBJ2-2; 7 nucleotides agree with TRBD2. The CDR3 extends over 15 amino acids. Germline assignment: CDR1 SQVTM and CDR2 ANQGSEA. The V and J ends lost 0 bases and 5 bases, in that order; junction bases with no gene match: 6. CDR3 nucleotides: TGCAGCGTTGAAGAAAGCGGGATCCCAACCGGGGAGCTGTTTTTT. Protein: CSVEESGIPTGELFF.

The genes are TRBV25-1 and TRBJ1-2, with 9 bases that match TRBD1. The CDR3 covers 15 residues. The germline CDR1 and CDR2 sequences are MGHDK and SYGVNS. V lost 6 bases, J lost 4 bases, and 9 bases stayed unmatched. CDR3 region: CASSPRDRAFYGYTF. CDR3 coding DNA: TGTGCCAGCAGCCCCCGGGACAGGGCGTTCTATGGCTACACCTTC.

As concerns this clone: The identical CDR3 is also encoded by other nucleotide sequences in the sample. This chain connects TRBV3-1 (or the pseudogene TRBV3-2) to TRBJ2-1; 9 bases fit TRBD2. Per germline, CDR1 LGHDT and CDR2 YNNKEL (reference sequence). CDR3 length: 15 amino acids. The J segment lost 4 bases and the V segment lost 4 bases, leaving 5 bases of the junction unmatched. In nucleotides, the CDR3 is TGTGCCAGCAGCCCCCCACTAGCGGGTTACAATGAGCAGTTCTTC. Its translation: CASSPPLAGYNEQFF.